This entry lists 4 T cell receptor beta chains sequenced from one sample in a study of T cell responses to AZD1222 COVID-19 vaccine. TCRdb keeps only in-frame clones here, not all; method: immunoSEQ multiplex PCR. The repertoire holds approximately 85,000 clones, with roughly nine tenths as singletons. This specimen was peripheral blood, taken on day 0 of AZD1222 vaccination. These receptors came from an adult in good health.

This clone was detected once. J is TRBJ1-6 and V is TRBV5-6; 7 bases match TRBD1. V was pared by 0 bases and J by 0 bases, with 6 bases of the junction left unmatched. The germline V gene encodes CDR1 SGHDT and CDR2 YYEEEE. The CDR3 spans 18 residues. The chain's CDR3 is CASSLGRQGYSYNSPLHF. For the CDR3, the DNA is TGTGCCAGCAGCTTGGGGCGACAGGGATACTCCTATAATTCACCCCTCCACTTT.

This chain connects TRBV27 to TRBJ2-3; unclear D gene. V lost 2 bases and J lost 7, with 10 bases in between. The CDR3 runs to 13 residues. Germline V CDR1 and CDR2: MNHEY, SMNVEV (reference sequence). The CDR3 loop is CASSLPLGNTQYF. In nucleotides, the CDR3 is TGTGCCAGCAGTTTACCGCTAGGAAATACGCAGTATTTT.

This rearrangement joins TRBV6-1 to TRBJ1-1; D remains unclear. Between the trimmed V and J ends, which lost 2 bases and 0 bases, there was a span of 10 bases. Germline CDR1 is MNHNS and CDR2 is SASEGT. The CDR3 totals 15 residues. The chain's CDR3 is CASSESSGLNTEAFF. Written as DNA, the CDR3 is TGTGCCAGCAGTGAATCTTCCGGTTTGAACACTGAAGCTTTCTTT.

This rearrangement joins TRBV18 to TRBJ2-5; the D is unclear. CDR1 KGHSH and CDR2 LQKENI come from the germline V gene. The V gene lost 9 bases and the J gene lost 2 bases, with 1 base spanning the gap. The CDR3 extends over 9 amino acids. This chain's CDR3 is CARQETQYF. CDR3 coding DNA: TGTGCCAGGCAAGAGACCCAGTACTTC.